This TCR beta chain was sequenced for a study of metastatic and nonmetastatic thyroid tumors. Study-wide background: Malignant and benign thyroid patients had repertoires compared in peripheral blood and tumor or nodule tissue. Study-wide findings and caveats: Within blood and tumor, benign nodules reportedly had significantly lower TCR beta diversity than malignant thyroid tumors did.

Ahead of thyroid surgery, no patient had received treatment of any kind. V lost 6 bases and J lost 6; bases outside the gene matches: 4. The CDR3 is made up of 13 amino acids. Looked up from germline, CDR1 is DFQATT and CDR2 is SNEGSKA (reference sequence). TCRdb re-called clones via MiXCR from the PCR reads. The sample includes about 4,000 clones, around 20% of them seen just once. For this clone: The antigen remains unidentified.

This sequence joins TRBV20-1 and TRBJ2-7; 14 nucleotides align to TRBD2. The receptor comes from a male donor with papillary thyroid cancer or a benign thyroid nodule (not recorded which). Some clones in this sample may be carry-over from other donors' samples. Sequenced input: tumor tissue. Here the CDR3 reads CSAFGLAGGEQYF. The CDR3 coding sequence is TGCAGTGCCTTCGGACTAGCGGGAGGCGAGCAGTACTTC.